The rows below give T cell receptor beta chains drawn from one sample of a study of blood T cell repertoires in COVID-19. TCRdb keeps only in-frame clones here, not all; method: immunoSEQ multiplex PCR. The sample includes around 220,000 clones, roughly 84% seen only once; the top ten take under 2.5%. Sequencing was carried out using peripheral blood. The receptors derive from a woman aged 40 to 50 who had recovered from COVID-19. Each CDR3 is given with its conserved first and last residue. D genes are given only for firm matches.

d_call,v_call,cdr3_aa
TRBD1,TRBV18,CASSQTQGPGGELFF
TRBD1,TRBV15,CATSRDPGTGVNQPQHF
-,TRBV2,CASSANTGYGYTF
TRBD2,TRBV4-2,CASSQLLAGEPYEQYF
TRBD1,TRBV7-2,CASSIGDRNYGYTF
TRBD1,TRBV19,CASTHTGAETQYF
TRBD1,TRBV7-2,CASSLGTGNYGYTF
-,TRBV7-9,CASSLAWGRGTEAFF
-,TRBV14,CASSQDGSATQYF
-,TRBV6-6,CASSYSPPQDYEQYF
TRBD1,TRBV24-1,CASQSTGPNQPQHF
-,TRBV7-3,CASSLTSSSYNEQFF
TRBD2,TRBV3-1/TRBV3-2,CASSLTSGSSNEQFF
TRBD1,TRBV6-5,CASRGTVANYGYTF
TRBD1,TRBV6-6,CASSYEGGAGQPQHF
TRBD1,TRBV2,CASSELSARDRDTDTQYF
TRBD1,TRBV6-5,CASSSDRGKLFF
-,TRBV24-1,CATSDYREFQPQHF
TRBD2,TRBV6-2/TRBV6-3,CASSYPGLASLDNEQFF
-,TRBV3-1/TRBV3-2,CASSHRRSYTQYF
TRBD1,TRBV9,CASSFDRGGYGYTF
TRBD1,TRBV19,CASSWDRENQPQHF
TRBD2,TRBV6-5,CASRFGGSYEQYF
TRBD1,TRBV9,CASGDRTNQPQHF
TRBD2,TRBV7-2,CASSRVAGETDTQYF
-,TRBV11-2,CASSWGADTQYF
TRBD1,TRBV28,CASSSPGQGSDTQYF
TRBD1,TRBV6-6,CASRDTGGEKLFF
-,TRBV7-2,CASSLPGVYGYTF
-,TRBV4-3,CASSQALALRGRPKETQYF
TRBD1,TRBV3-1/TRBV3-2,CASSQGSQGAADTQYF
-,TRBV25-1,CASRPPGNGYGYTF
TRBD1,TRBV5-5,CASSFYQTGSYEQYF